This T cell receptor beta chain appears in the sequencing data of a study of OX40 agonist ivuxolimab in advanced cancers. Study findings and constraints: Doses of 0.1 to 3.0 mg/kg were accompanied by clonal expansion of CD4+ and CD8+ blood T cells by week 6.

Trimming removed 0 bases from V and 2 bases from J; junction bases left unmatched: 4. This CDR3 contains 16 residues. Germline CDR1 and CDR2: SGDLS and YYNGEE. Concerning this clone: Antigen specificity is unknown.

The repertoire was sequenced with immunoSEQ multiplex PCR; TCRdb's copy has only in-frame clones and lacks some. The data contain about 11,000 clones, nearly 85% of them singletons. The sequenced sample was CD4+ or CD8+ T cells sorted from blood, obtained in a trial of the OX40 agonist ivuxolimab. This receptor was taken from an adult with an advanced solid tumor such as melanoma, head and neck, liver or kidney cancer. The V call is TRBV9, the J call TRBJ2-3, with 9 bases identical to TRBD2. The CDR3 region has the DNA TGTGCCAGCAGCGTAGTTGCTAGCGGGACCACAGATACGCAGTATTTT. Translating it yields CASSVVASGTTDTQYF.